Shown below are 27 T cell receptor beta chains from a single sample sequenced in a study of T cells in Graves' hyperthyroidism and ophthalmopathy (dated by TCRdb to about 2019). The method behind the library was multiplex PCR. The sequencer was an Illumina HiSeq 2000. TCR beta CDR3 regions were amplified from RNA transcripts. The first round of RT-PCR for the TCR CDR3 was performed with the HTBI primer set and the Qiagen OneStep RT-PCR kit. TCRdb reran the public reads through fastp at Q25 and MiXCR, keeping productive beta chains. Under each unique CDR3 protein, matching rows form one entry showing the most common genes and DNA. This sample comprises under 400,000 distinct CDR3 sequences, over 12% of them detected only once. Jointly, the top ten make up 15% to 20% of the sample. The sequencing sample was made of blood. Receptor source: a woman aged 60-75 years with Graves' ophthalmopathy.

Comments on this clonotype: This could be a read error, since a much larger clone is one nucleotide away. The chain has TRBV28 and TRBJ2-5, with D perhaps matching TRBD2 (6 bases). Germline V gene lookup returns CDR1 MDHEN and CDR2 SYDVKM. The CDR3 runs 16 residues. V was cut by 8 bases and J by 4 bases, with 23 bases left in between. CDR3 sequence reads: CASSPMEGRIRETQYF. The CDR3 DNA reads TGTGCCAGCTCACCAATGGAGGGCCGGATCCGAGAGACCCAGTACTTC.

This clonotype was recorded at least ten times. This chain links TRBV12-3 or TRBV12-4 with TRBJ2-2, with 8 bases that match TRBD2. The CDR3 sequence is 16 residues long. Germline trimming cut 1 base from V and 3 bases from J; bases unmatched to any gene: 4. CDR3 DNA sequence: TGTGCCAGCAGTTTAGGGCGGGGGGTACACACCGGGGAGCTGTTTTTT. Residues: CASSLGRGVHTGELFF.

This clonotype was found many times. V and J are TRBV7-9 and TRBJ2-7, with TRBD2 identical over 8 bases. The J segment lost 1 base and the V segment lost 5 bases, leaving 10 bases of the junction unmatched. Germline lookup yields CDR1 SEHNR and CDR2 FQNEAQ (reference sequence). This CDR3 comprises 16 residues. The CDR3 region is CASSASGGRMSYEQYF. For the CDR3, the DNA is TGTGCCAGCAGCGCCTCCGGCGGGAGGATGTCCTACGAGCAGTACTTC.

This clonotype was counted ten times or more. This sequence joins TRBV6-1 and TRBJ1-5; perhaps TRBD1 as D (6 bases). The V end was cut by 6 bases, the J end by 3 bases, with 12 bases between. The germline gives CDR1 MNHNS, CDR2 SASEGT. The CDR3 has 14 amino acids. The CDR3 is CASRATGNNQPQHF. The CDR3, as DNA: TGTGCCAGCAGAGCGACAGGCAACAATCAGCCCCAGCATTTT.

This clonotype was counted ten times or more. J is TRBJ1-6 and V is TRBV5-1, with D perhaps matching TRBD1 (6 bases). V lost 3 bases to trimming and J lost 10 bases, with 14 bases between them. The CDR3 is 14 residues long. Germline-derived CDR1 and CDR2 are SGHRS and YFSETQ. The CDR3 DNA is TGCGCCAGCAGCTGGGACAACTCTCTCTCACCCCTCCACTTT. The encoded protein is CASSWDNSLSPLHF.

This clonotype was observed at least ten times. The rearrangement uses TRBV2 and TRBJ1-5; D may be TRBD1 (6 bases). Germline V gives CDR1 SNHLY, CDR2 FYNNEI. Deletions cut 5 bases from V and 7 bases from J, with 12 bases between. The CDR3 contains 13 residues. CDR3 DNA: TGTGCCAGCAGTCAGGACAGCGGGCAGCCCCAGCATTTT. Protein product: CASSQDSGQPQHF. The whole variable domain, remainder taken from reference TRBV2 and TRBJ1-5, is EPEVTQTPSHQVTQMGQEVILRCVPISNHLYFYWYRQILGQKVEFLVSFYNNEISEKSEIFDDQFSVERPDGSNFTLKIRSTKLEDSAMYFCASSQDSGQPQHFGDGTRLSIL.

This clonotype was detected ten times or more. CDR3 DNA: TGTGCCAGCAGTCGCAGGGCTTATCTGCAGCCCCAGCATTTT. As protein: CASSRRAYLQPQHF. The chain uses TRBV28 and TRBJ1-5; a possible D gene is TRBD1 (5 bases). This CDR3 has 14 residues. The germline gives CDR1 MDHEN, CDR2 SYDVKM. Trimming cost V 5 bases and J 7 bases, with 15 bases left between them. Combining the CDR3 with reference TRBV28 and TRBJ1-5 gives the whole variable domain DVKVTQSSRYLVKRTGEKVFLECVQDMDHENMFWYRQDPGLGLRLIYFSYDVKMKEKGDIPEGYSVSREKKERFSLILESASTNQTSMYLCASSRRAYLQPQHFGDGTRLSIL.

This clonotype was found many times. The chain combines TRBV20-1 with TRBJ1-2, with 9 bases matching TRBD1. CDR1 and CDR2 (germline): DFQATT, SNEGSKA (reference sequence). J was trimmed by 0 bases and V by 7 bases; bases with no gene match: 6. This CDR3 has 14 residues. CDR3 nucleotide sequence: TGCAGTGGGTTAGGGACAGGGACTAACTATGGCTACACCTTC. It encodes CSGLGTGTNYGYTF.

This clonotype was seen repeatedly, ten times or more. This chain connects TRBV19 to TRBJ1-1; possible D gene TRBD1, 6 bases. Germline loops: CDR1 LNHDA, CDR2 SQIVND (reference sequence). The V gene lost 3 bases and the J gene lost 1 base, with 9 bases spanning the gap. CDR3 length equals 14 residues. The CDR3 spells CASSMRTANTEAFF. CDR3 sequence (DNA): TGTGCCAGTAGTATGCGGACAGCGAACACTGAAGCTTTCTTT.

This clonotype has a single count. Since a much larger clone is just one base distant, this may be a read error. The J gene is TRBJ1-2, the V gene TRBV7-3; D not resolved. The germline CDR1 and CDR2 sequences are SGHTA and FQGTGA. The CDR3 has 13 amino acids. The chain's CDR3 is CANSFPDLYGYTF. DNA for the CDR3: TGTGCCAACAGCTTTCCGGACCTTTATGGCTACACCTTC.

With respect to this clonotype: Compared with germline, one end of the junction differs, possibly owing to a read error. This sequence joins TRBV20-1 and TRBJ2-1; 12 bases fit TRBD2. The CDR3 extends over 15 amino acids. Germline V lookup: CDR1 DFQATT, CDR2 SNEGSKA (reference sequence). The CDR3 DNA sequence: TGCAATGCTAGAGATTTCCTAGCGGGAGGGCATGAGCAGTTCTTC. Its translation is CNARDFLAGGHEQFF.

This clonotype was picked up many times. The V gene is TRBV11-3, the J gene TRBJ2-1; D remains unclear. This CDR3 is 20 amino acids long. With 9 bases removed from V and 0 bases from J, the gap between germline ends came to 30 bases. Germline CDR1 is SGHNT and CDR2 is YENEEA. The CDR3 here is CARICGKATFRRSSYNEQFF. CDR3 nucleotides: TGTGCCAGGATCTGTGGGAAGGCCACCTTCAGGAGATCCTCCTACAATGAGCAGTTCTTC.

Many counts were recorded for this clonotype. J is TRBJ2-3 and V is TRBV20-1; D is perhaps TRBD1 (6 bases). Trimming shortened V by 5 bases and J by 1 base, and 13 bases separated the two germline ends. This CDR3 is built from 14 residues. Germline CDR1 and CDR2: DFQATT and SNEGSKA (reference sequence). The CDR3 nucleotides are TGCAGTGCTCTGGAACAGGGCGGCACAGATACGCAGTATTTT. Translated: CSALEQGGTDTQYF.

This chain links TRBV29-1 with TRBJ2-4; D is perhaps TRBD2 (6 bases). The ends were cut back, 7 bases at V and 7 bases at J, with 17 bases in the middle. The CDR3 covers 13 residues. The germline V gene encodes CDR1 SQVTM and CDR2 ANQGSEA. CDR3 nucleotide sequence: TGCAGCGCCGGGCCCCAAGGAGGGAACATTCAGTACTTC. This sequence encodes CSAGPQGGNIQYF.

This clonotype was detected ten times or more. The chain uses TRBV28 and TRBJ2-7; D uncertain. The CDR3 spans 12 residues. Trimming pared 2 bases from V and 2 bases from J, leaving 4 bases between. Germline V gives CDR1 MDHEN, CDR2 SYDVKM. The CDR3 region is CASSLRPYEQYF. The CDR3 coding sequence is TGTGCCAGCAGTTTAAGGCCCTACGAGCAGTACTTC.

This clonotype showed up many times. The chain uses TRBV3-1 and TRBJ2-7; 10 bases align to TRBD2. The V and J ends lost 1 base and 0 bases, in that order; junction bases with no gene match: 3. From germline, CDR1 is LGHDT and CDR2 YNNKEL (reference sequence). There are 16 residues in the CDR3. In DNA form, the CDR3 reads TGTGCCAGCAGCCAAGTGGGACTAGCGAGCTCCTACGAGCAGTACTTC. This sequence encodes CASSQVGLASSYEQYF.

In this sample, this clonotype turned up many times. The chain recombines TRBV28 with TRBJ1-5, with D tentatively TRBD1 (6 bases). Germline values: CDR1 MDHEN, CDR2 SYDVKM. The CDR3 contains 18 residues. Trimming took off 4 bases at V and 0 bases at J, with 19 bases between the two ends. The CDR3 protein is CASSSTWTAGYSNQPQHF. The CDR3 DNA is TGTGCCAGCAGTTCAACCTGGACAGCTGGGTATAGCAATCAGCCCCAGCATTTT.

This clonotype was detected ten times or more. Written as DNA, the CDR3 is TGTGCCAGCAGTGAAGCGCTTCCCGGGGAGAGATTCTATGGCTACACCTTC. Translated: CASSEALPGERFYGYTF. V usage is TRBV6-1 and J usage is TRBJ1-2; D is uncertain. The CDR3 extends over 17 amino acids. V was clipped by 0 bases and J by 4 bases, with 18 bases between them. Germline loops: CDR1 MNHNS, CDR2 SASEGT.

The chain carries TRBV12-5 and TRBJ2-4, with D uncertain. Germline V gene data show CDR1 as LGHNT and CDR2 as FRNRAP. V lost 5 bases, J lost 0 bases, and 8 bases lay in between. This CDR3 region has 14 residues. CDR3 sequence: CASGNRLAKNIQYF. Written as DNA, the CDR3 is TGTGCTAGTGGTAACCGATTAGCCAAAAACATTCAGTACTTC.

This clonotype has a count of ten or more. The CDR3 DNA is TGTGCCAGCGGATACTCGACTAGTCGGGGGGAGCAGTACTTC. Encoded protein: CASGYSTSRGEQYF. The V gene is TRBV6-5, the J gene TRBJ2-7; the D gene is possibly TRBD2 (6 bases). Germline V lookup: CDR1 MNHEY, CDR2 SVGAGI. Trimming took 8 bases from V and 7 from J, leaving 21 bases between them. The CDR3 spans 14 residues.

This clonotype has ten or more counts. The chain carries TRBV28 and TRBJ2-4; no clear D. The V gene's germline CDR1 is MDHEN and CDR2 SYDVKM. The germline V and J ends were trimmed by 3 bases and 0 bases, with 12 bases remaining between them. This CDR3 region has 16 residues. As DNA, the CDR3 is TGTGCCAGCAGTTTGGCCGAGCGAGTAGCCAAAAACATTCAGTACTTC. Its protein is CASSLAERVAKNIQYF.

This clonotype occurred many times. V is TRBV20-1 and J is TRBJ2-2; D ambiguous. V was clipped by 4 bases and J by 5 bases, with 8 bases between them. The CDR3 has 12 residues. The germline gives CDR1 DFQATT, CDR2 SNEGSKA (reference sequence). CDR3 nucleotides: TGCAGTGCTATACTCTTTACCGGGGAGCTGTTTTTT. Amino acids: CSAILFTGELFF.

The gene calls are TRBV20-1 and TRBJ2-1, with 9 bases that match TRBD1. V shed 0 bases and J 4 bases; nucleotides not matched to a gene: 7. This CDR3 spans 16 amino acids. CDR1 is DFQATT and CDR2 is SNEGSKA in the germline V gene (reference sequence). CDR3 nucleotides: TGCAGTGCTAGAGAGGAGGAGACAGGGGGATACAATGAGCAGTTCTTC. Translation gives CSAREEETGGYNEQFF.

The table lists this clonotype with many counts. The chain has TRBV5-1 and TRBJ2-1; D is perhaps TRBD1 or TRBD2 (5 bases each). The CDR3 has 13 amino acids. Germline CDR1 SGHRS, CDR2 YFSETQ. Trimming left V 7 bases short and J 8 bases short, with 16 bases between. CDR3 amino acids: CASPKSGDHEQFF. The DNA for the CDR3 is TGCGCCAGCCCGAAGTCTGGGGACCATGAGCAGTTCTTC.

This clonotype came up a few times. One junction end does not reproduce the germline sequence, and a read error may be involved. CDR3 sequence (DNA): TGTGCCAGCAGCAAGGGGTCCTACGAGCAGTACTTC. Its translation is CASSKGSYEQYF. The V call is TRBV5-1, the J call TRBJ2-7; possible D gene TRBD1, 5 bases. The CDR3 runs to 12 residues. Per the germline V gene, CDR1 is SGHRS and CDR2 is YFSETQ.

The sample holds many counts of this clonotype. This sequence joins TRBV5-1 and TRBJ2-7, with 14 nucleotides matching TRBD2. J lost 2 bases, V lost 5 bases, and 6 bases had no gene match. Germline V gene lookup returns CDR1 SGHRS and CDR2 YFSETQ. The length of the CDR3 is 16 residues. Here the CDR3 reads CASRTRLAGGPYEQYF. The CDR3 coding sequence is TGCGCCAGCAGGACTCGACTAGCGGGAGGGCCCTACGAGCAGTACTTC.

This clonotype has a handful of counts. V usage is TRBV7-9 and J usage is TRBJ2-1; 9 positions agree with TRBD2. CDR1 and CDR2 (germline): SEHNR, FQNEAQ (reference sequence). The CDR3 extends over 15 amino acids. V shed 6 bases and J 8 bases; nucleotides not matched to a gene: 11. The CDR3 DNA follows: TGTGCCAGCAGGAGGGAGGGACTAGCTCCGGATGAGCAGTTCTTC. It specifies CASRREGLAPDEQFF.